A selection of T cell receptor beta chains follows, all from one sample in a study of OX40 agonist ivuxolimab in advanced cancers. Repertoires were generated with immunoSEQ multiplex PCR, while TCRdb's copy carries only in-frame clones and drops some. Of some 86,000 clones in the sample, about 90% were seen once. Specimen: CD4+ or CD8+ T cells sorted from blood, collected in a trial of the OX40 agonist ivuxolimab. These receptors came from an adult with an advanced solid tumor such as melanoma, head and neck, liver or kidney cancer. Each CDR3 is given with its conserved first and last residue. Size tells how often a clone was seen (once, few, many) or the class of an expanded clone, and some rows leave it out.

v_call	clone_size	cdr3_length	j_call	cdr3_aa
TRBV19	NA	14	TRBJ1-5	CASSTGGQNQPQHF
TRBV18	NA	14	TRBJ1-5	CASSPDTGNQPQHF
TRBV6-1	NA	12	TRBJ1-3	CASRFTGNTIYF
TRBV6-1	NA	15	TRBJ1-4	CASSEYKGAGEKLFF
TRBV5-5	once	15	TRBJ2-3	CASSFLAGVTDTQYF
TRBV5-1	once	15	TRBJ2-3	CASSGAQGSTDTQYF
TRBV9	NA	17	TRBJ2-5	CASSSGGTSGGGETQYF
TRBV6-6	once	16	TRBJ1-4	CASSSLGTGFGEKLFF
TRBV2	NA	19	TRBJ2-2	CASSETLAGPMYATGELFF
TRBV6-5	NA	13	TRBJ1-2	CASQNRQDYGYTF
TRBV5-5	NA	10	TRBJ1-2	CASSGHGYTF
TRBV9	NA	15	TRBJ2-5	CASSERDRGIETQYF
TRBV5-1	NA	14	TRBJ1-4	CASSSGDLNEKLFF
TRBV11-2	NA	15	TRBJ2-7	CASSSPVLYYYEQYF
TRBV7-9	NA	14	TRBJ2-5	CASSFDRGQETQYF
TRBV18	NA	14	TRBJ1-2	CASSPTTVNYGYTF
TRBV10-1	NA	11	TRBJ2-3	CASSVTDTQYF
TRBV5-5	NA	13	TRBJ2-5	CASSFPPLETQYF
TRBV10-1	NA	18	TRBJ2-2	CASSFRTSGGPQSGELFF
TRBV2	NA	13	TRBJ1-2	CASSLGTDYGYTF
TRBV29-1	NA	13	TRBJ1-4	CSVERDTNEKLFF
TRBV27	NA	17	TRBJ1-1	CASSLKGGGVGGTEAFF
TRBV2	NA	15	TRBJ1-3	CASSVGQGSGNTIYF
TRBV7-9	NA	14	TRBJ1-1	CASSLQGKHTEAFF
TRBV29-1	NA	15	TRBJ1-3	CSVGTGDSSGNTIYF
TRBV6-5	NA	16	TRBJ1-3	CASSYSAGRGGNTIYF
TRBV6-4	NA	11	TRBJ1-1	CASRENTEAFF
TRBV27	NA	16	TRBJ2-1	CASMGEAGAFYNEQFF
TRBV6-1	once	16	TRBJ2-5	CASSQGTSGDQETQYF
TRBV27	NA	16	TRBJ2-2	CASSLDRGPNTGELFF
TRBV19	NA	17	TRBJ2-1	CASSSWSGGPGYNEQFF
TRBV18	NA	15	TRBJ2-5	CASSPPTGGTETQYF
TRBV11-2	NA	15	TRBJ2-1	CASSLVRGRYNEQFF
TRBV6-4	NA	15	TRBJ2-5	CASSLEGGDQETQYF
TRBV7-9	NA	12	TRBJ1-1	CASSLGGDRAFF
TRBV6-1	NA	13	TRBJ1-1	CASIPGQAPEAFF
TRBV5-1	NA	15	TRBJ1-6	CASSLGPGTDSPLHF
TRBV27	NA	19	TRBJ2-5	CASSSAWTSGGSAQETQYF
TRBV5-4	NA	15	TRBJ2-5	CASSLSGGFQETQYF
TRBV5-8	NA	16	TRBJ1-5	CASSLGRGRDNQPQHF